What follows is one T cell receptor beta chain and its context. This CDR3 is built from 18 residues. V lost 3 bases, J lost 3 bases, and 21 bases lay in between. CDR1 and CDR2 (germline): LNHDA, SQIVND (reference sequence). The data originate from a study of blood T cell repertoires in COVID-19. As for the study in general: Sources were T cells, B-cell-depleted T cells, or PBMCs; the material itself was cDNA or gDNA.

Data came from immunoSEQ multiplex PCR; TCRdb stores just in-frame clones and leaves some out. Of under 350,000 clones in the sample, around nine tenths were seen once. Participant-given clinical history determined each cohort assignment. This receptor was identified in a woman aged 40-49 years who had recovered from COVID-19. Sample: PBMCs or T cells enriched from blood (not recorded which). The rearrangement joins TRBV19 to TRBJ1-5; D might be TRBD1 (5 bases). CDR3 DNA: TGTGCCAGTAGTATCGGGTGGCAGGGAATGGGTCCCAATCAGCCCCAGCATTTT. This gives the protein CASSIGWQGMGPNQPQHF.